The 18 T cell receptor beta chains below were found in one sample sequenced in a study of cytomegalovirus exposure and HLA in healthy donors. PCR used 60 Vbeta primers and 13 Jbeta primers. This table comes from immunoSEQ multiplex PCR, and its TCRdb copy is limited to in-frame clones, with some not included. The table lists 97,000 or so clones, approximately 77% of them singletons. Sequencing was performed on PBMCs. These TCRs come from a male donor in good health and CMV-seropositive.

This clone was picked up a small number of times. The rearrangement links TRBV7-2 to TRBJ1-1; D not resolved. V was clipped by 2 bases and J by 5 bases, with 12 bases between them. This CDR3 is built from 14 residues. Germline V CDR1 and CDR2: SGHTA, FQGNSA. The CDR3 protein is CASSLLSGGTEAFF. The CDR3, as DNA: TGTGCCAGCAGCTTATTGTCAGGAGGGACTGAAGCTTTCTTT. Looking up the rest from reference TRBV7-2 and TRBJ1-1 gives the full variable domain: GAGVSQSPSNKVTEKGKDVELRCDPISGHTALYWYRQSLGQGLEFLIYFQGNSAPDKSGLPSDRFSAERTGGSVSTLTIQRTQQEDSAVYLCASSLLSGGTEAFFGQGTRLTVV.

This clone was observed a single time. The chain combines TRBV18 with TRBJ2-2, with D possibly TRBD2 on 5 matching bases. This CDR3 spans 15 amino acids. The germline V and J ends were trimmed by 3 bases and 5 bases, with 13 bases remaining between them. Germline V CDR1 and CDR2: KGHSH, LQKENI. CDR3 nucleotide sequence: TGTGCCAGCTCACCGGGAATCCGGAGGACCGGGGAGCTGTTTTTT. It is translated as CASSPGIRRTGELFF.

The V gene is TRBV5-1, the J gene TRBJ1-4; D remains ambiguous. The CDR3 is made up of 12 amino acids. CDR1 SGHRS and CDR2 YFSETQ come from the germline V gene. V lost 1 base and J 5 bases, leaving 3 bases between the germline ends. The CDR3 loop reads CASSLTNEKLFF. CDR3 DNA sequence: TGCGCCAGCAGCTTGACAAATGAAAAACTGTTTTTT.

The V and J genes are TRBV6-4 and TRBJ2-1, with a tentative D call TRBD2 (6 bases). Germline assignment: CDR1 MRHNA and CDR2 SNTAGT. The CDR3 consists of 12 residues. Trimming removed 0 bases at V and 9 bases at J, with 6 bases between. CDR3 in DNA: TGTGCCAGCAGTGACTCGGGGGGTGAGCAGTTCTTC. This translates into CASSDSGGEQFF.

This chain uses TRBV18 with TRBJ1-1; 8 bases align to TRBD1. This CDR3 has 12 residues. Germline V gene lookup returns CDR1 KGHSH and CDR2 LQKENI. The V and J ends lost 3 bases and 7 bases, in that order; junction bases with no gene match: 1. The CDR3, as DNA: TGTGCCAGCTCACCGGGACAGGTTGAAGCTTTCTTT. This encodes CASSPGQVEAFF.

The V call is TRBV5-1, the J call TRBJ2-7; no reliable D call. CDR3 length: 13 amino acids. Looked up from germline, CDR1 is SGHRS and CDR2 is YFSETQ. V lost 4 bases to trimming and J lost 6 bases, with 14 bases between them. The CDR3 reads CASSVQENGEQYF. The CDR3 bases are TGCGCCAGCAGCGTCCAAGAGAATGGCGAGCAGTACTTC. The full variable domain, with the rest looked up from reference TRBV5-1 and TRBJ2-7, is KAGVTQTPRYLIKTRGQQVTLSCSPISGHRSVSWYQQTPGQGLQFLFEYFSETQRNKGNFPGRFSGRQFSNSRSEMNVSTLELGDSALYLCASSVQENGEQYFGPGTRLTVT.

V gene TRBV28 combines with J gene TRBJ1-5, with a weak D call TRBD1 (5 bases). The CDR3 is 12 amino acids. CDR1 and CDR2 from the germline V gene are MDHEN and SYDVKM. Trimming cost V 6 bases and J 3 bases, with 6 bases left between them. The CDR3 is CASRGPNQPQHF. The CDR3 region has the DNA TGTGCCAGCAGGGGGCCCAATCAGCCCCAGCATTTT.

About this clone: At one end the junction does not follow the germline gene, possibly because of a read error. CDR3 amino acids: CAISAFAQGPAKNSQYF. The CDR3 DNA is TGTGCCATCAGTGCGTTTGCGCAGGGGCCAGCCAAAAACAGTCAGTACTTC. This chain connects TRBV10-3 to TRBJ2-4; tentatively, D is TRBD1 (6 bases). The CDR3 sequence is 17 residues long. Germline V gene data show CDR1 as ENHRY and CDR2 as SYGVKD.

CDR3 DNA sequence: TGTGCCAGCAGTTCCCTCACTTTAGCTGAAGCTTTCTTT. It codes for CASSSLTLAEAFF. The chain couples TRBV27 to TRBJ1-1, with unresolved D. Germline loops: CDR1 MNHEY, CDR2 SMNVEV (reference sequence). V dropped 4 bases and J dropped 6 bases, with 12 bases sitting between them. The CDR3 spans 13 residues.

The V and J genes are TRBV7-9 and TRBJ2-1; tentative D call: TRBD2 (6 bases). The CDR3 is 18 residues long. V lost 0 bases and J lost 7, with 22 bases in between. Germline V lookup: CDR1 SEHNR, CDR2 FQNEAQ (reference sequence). The CDR3, as DNA: TGTGCCAGCAGCTTAGCGCTTTTGTCGGCTTCGGGGGAAAATGAGCAGTTCTTC. Protein: CASSLALLSASGENEQFF.

This clone was observed a single time. The chain is built from TRBV9 and TRBJ2-5; D might be TRBD1 (5 bases). The CDR3 runs 15 residues. The V and J ends lost 0 bases and 5 bases respectively, with 14 bases between them. Germline-derived CDR1 and CDR2 are SGDLS and YYNGEE. In DNA form, the CDR3 reads TGTGCCAGCAGCGTAGTAGGGGTTTGGGGCGAGACCCAGTACTTC. Amino acids: CASSVVGVWGETQYF.

Notes on this clone: The sample carries other DNA sequences with the same CDR3. The rearrangement links TRBV30 to TRBJ1-2; 8 nucleotides match TRBD1. The CDR3 length is 13 residues. V lost 2 bases to trimming and J lost 4 bases; unmatched junction nucleotides: 3. The germline gives CDR1 GTSNPN, CDR2 SVGIG (reference sequence). In DNA, the CDR3 is TGTGCCTGGAGTAGGGACAGGCCCTATGGCTACACCTTC. It is translated as CAWSRDRPYGYTF.

V usage is TRBV9 and J usage is TRBJ2-2; 7 bases fit TRBD2. V gave up 2 bases and J gave up 0 bases; unmatched junction bases: 7. Germline V CDR1 and CDR2: SGDLS, YYNGEE. The CDR3 has 17 residues. CDR3 nucleotide sequence: TGTGCCAGCAGCGTGGTTTCTAGCGGCGCGAACACCGGGGAGCTGTTTTTT. Its protein product is CASSVVSSGANTGELFF.

The gene calls are TRBV6-6 and TRBJ1-2, with a weak D call TRBD1 (6 bases). Germline V gene data show CDR1 as MNHNY and CDR2 as SVGAGI (reference sequence). The CDR3 loop spans 15 amino acids. V was trimmed by 6 bases and J by 0 bases, leaving 14 bases between them. This CDR3 is CASSLSGDTNYGYTF. Written as DNA, the CDR3 is TGTGCCAGCAGCCTATCAGGGGACACTAACTATGGCTACACCTTC.

The J gene is TRBJ1-5, the V gene TRBV4-3, with D possibly matching TRBD1 (6 bases). The germline V gene has CDR1 LGHNA and CDR2 YSLEER. Trimming took 5 bases from V and 15 from J, leaving 23 bases between them. The CDR3 extends over 14 amino acids. Here the CDR3 reads CASSEMLQGRVRHF. For the CDR3, the DNA is TGCGCCAGCAGCGAAATGCTACAGGGCAGAGTCCGGCATTTT.

The chain uses TRBV11-2 and TRBJ2-7; D may be TRBD1 (6 bases). Trimming took off 7 bases at V and 3 bases at J, with 16 bases between the two ends. The length of the CDR3 is 14 residues. The germline V gene encodes CDR1 SGHAT and CDR2 FQNNGV. The CDR3 is CASTNGQWDYEQYF. CDR3 in DNA: TGTGCCAGCACAAACGGACAGTGGGACTACGAGCAGTACTTC.

V and J are TRBV5-1 and TRBJ2-5, with TRBD2 as a possible D gene (5 bases). CDR3 length: 15 amino acids. Trimming took 0 bases from V and 2 from J, leaving 11 bases between them. Germline values: CDR1 SGHRS, CDR2 YFSETQ. The CDR3 coding sequence is TGCGCCAGCAGCTTGGTCCTAGCTGGGCAAGAGACCCAGTACTTC. Its protein is CASSLVLAGQETQYF.

This clone was counted once. The chain employs TRBV7-2 and TRBJ2-5; D is unclear. The DNA end lines up better with TRBJ2-7; the J call may be wrong. The CDR3 consists of 14 residues. Germline V gives CDR1 SGHTA, CDR2 FQGNSA. The CDR3 nucleotides are TGTGCCAGCAGCTTAGGTCTGGGTGACTACGAGCAGTACTTC. This encodes CASSLGLGDYEQYF.